The rows below give T cell receptor beta chains drawn from one sample of a study of cytomegalovirus exposure and HLA in healthy donors. Clones were sequenced by immunoSEQ multiplex PCR, and TCRdb holds only the in-frame ones, with some missing. This table has about 150,000 clones, 76% appearing once. The material sequenced was PBMCs. These receptors were collected from a female donor in good health and CMV-seropositive. CDR3s leave out the opening cysteine and the closing phenylalanine or tryptophan. A D gene is named only where the DNA matches it firmly. Some rows have no size entry. The others give once, few or many, or a class for an expanded clone.

V gene	J gene	D gene	clone size	CDR3 protein
TRBV5-4	TRBJ1-4	NA	NA	ASSLGGTNEKLF
TRBV5-1	TRBJ1-1	TRBD1	NA	ASNPLTGASNTEAF
TRBV12-5	TRBJ1-1	TRBD1	once	ASGLDTGPGGTEAF
TRBV9	TRBJ1-4	NA	NA	ASSVGKTTNEKLF
TRBV21-1	TRBJ2-5	NA	once	ASSKLAGGWETQY
TRBV6-1	TRBJ1-5	NA	NA	ASSATHNQPQH
TRBV5-1	TRBJ2-7	TRBD2	NA	ASSFAAGTSGRAFTYEQY
TRBV5-1	TRBJ2-5	NA	NA	ASSLGLTGAAETQY
TRBV7-4	TRBJ1-5	TRBD1	NA	ASSSDPPETGSNQPQH
TRBV7-9	TRBJ1-2	NA	NA	ASSSPKKATGLYGYT
TRBV5-1	TRBJ2-7	NA	few	ASSLAPGYEQY
TRBV7-2	TRBJ2-3	TRBD2	NA	ASSFLAGGRTDTQY
TRBV4-2	TRBJ2-6	NA	NA	ASSQELAGANVLT
TRBV5-6	TRBJ2-5	TRBD1	few	ASSYDRGETQY
TRBV27	TRBJ2-7	NA	NA	ASSLLGSAYEQY
TRBV7-9	TRBJ2-3	NA	NA	ASSFTAGSDTQY
TRBV19	TRBJ2-2	NA	few	ASNSRDGFAGELF
TRBV6-6	TRBJ2-3	TRBD1	few	ASLSGDRNTDTQY
TRBV28	TRBJ2-3	TRBD1	NA	ASSFTGVDTQY
TRBV6-4	TRBJ2-3	NA	NA	ASSDSHRRDRDTQY
TRBV30	TRBJ2-5	TRBD1	NA	AWSSPDRGTETQY
TRBV6-4	TRBJ2-3	TRBD2	few	ASRCRGGPPSDTQY
TRBV7-9	TRBJ2-3	TRBD2	once	ASSLGPGLAIPDTQY
TRBV5-1	TRBJ1-4	NA	NA	ASSLAWQGHANEKLF
TRBV9	TRBJ1-2	TRBD1	NA	ASSATGVGYT
TRBV7-2	TRBJ2-1	TRBD2	few	ASSPPGAGGNEQF
TRBV5-1	TRBJ2-7	TRBD1	NA	ASSSGQSTYEQY
TRBV14	TRBJ1-2	NA	NA	ASSRQGYGYT
TRBV21-1	TRBJ2-1	NA	once	ASGRGKTNWGEQF
TRBV5-1	TRBJ1-1	TRBD1	NA	ASSLGTGRTEAF
TRBV2	TRBJ1-2	NA	few	ASSVDRMRFYGYT
TRBV11-2	TRBJ2-5	NA	NA	ASSTRTGLVKTQY
TRBV7-2	TRBJ1-1	NA	NA	ASRLNMNTEAF
TRBV6-5	TRBJ1-2	NA	once	ASSPVGDGYT
TRBV7-9	TRBJ2-6	NA	NA	ASSLGRVSGANVLT
TRBV11-2	TRBJ1-2	NA	NA	ASREGTQANYGYT
TRBV9	TRBJ1-2	NA	NA	ASSPWGGEGGYT
TRBV6-5	TRBJ1-4	NA	few	ASSYLGRGNEKLF
TRBV6-1	TRBJ2-7	NA	NA	ASTAGAYEQY
TRBV7-9	TRBJ2-4	TRBD1	NA	ASSPQDRVNIQY
TRBV6-1	TRBJ1-5	NA	NA	ASSGDTSPVISGQPQH
TRBV5-5	TRBJ2-1	NA	NA	ASSLRYGQGKREQF
TRBV7-3	TRBJ1-1	NA	NA	ASSFDFNTEAF
TRBV30	TRBJ1-2	NA	NA	AWINLGPGQLYGYT
TRBV19	TRBJ1-1	TRBD1	NA	ASSIHGGGEAEAF
TRBV12-1	TRBJ2-5	NA	few	ASSLREGSQETQY
TRBV5-4	TRBJ2-3	NA	NA	ASRKGQADTQY
TRBV11-2	TRBJ2-7	NA	once	ASSPLSGTYEQY